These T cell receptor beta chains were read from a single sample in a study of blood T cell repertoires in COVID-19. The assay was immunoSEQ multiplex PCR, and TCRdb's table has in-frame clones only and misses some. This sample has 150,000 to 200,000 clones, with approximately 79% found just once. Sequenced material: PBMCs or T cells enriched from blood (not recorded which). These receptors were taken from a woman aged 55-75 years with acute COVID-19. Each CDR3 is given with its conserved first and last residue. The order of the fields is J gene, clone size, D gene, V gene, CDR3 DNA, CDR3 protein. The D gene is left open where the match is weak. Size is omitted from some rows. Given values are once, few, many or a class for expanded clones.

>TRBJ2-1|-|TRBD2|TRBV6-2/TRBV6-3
TGTGCCAGCAGTTACTCGATGGGTAGGAAGCGGGAGGTAGACAATGAGCAGTTCTTC
CASSYSMGRKREVDNEQFF
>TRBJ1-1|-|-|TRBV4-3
TGCGCCAGCAGCCAAGCCGGGAGGACTGAAGCTTTCTTT
CASSQAGRTEAFF
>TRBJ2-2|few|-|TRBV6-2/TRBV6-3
TGTGCCAGCAGTGCAATAGTGAACACCGGGGAGCTGTTTTTT
CASSAIVNTGELFF
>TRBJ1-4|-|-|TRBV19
TGTGCCAGTGGCTCTGACGCGAGGGTGAAAAAACTGTTTTTT
CASGSDARVKKLFF
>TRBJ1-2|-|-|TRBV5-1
TGCGCCAGCAGCCTCACGATAAGCAACTATGGCTACACCTTC
CASSLTISNYGYTF
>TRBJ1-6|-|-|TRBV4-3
TGCGCCAGCAGCCAAGATCTTTATACGGGCTATAATTCACCCCTCCACTTT
CASSQDLYTGYNSPLHF
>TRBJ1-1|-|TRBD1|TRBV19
TGTGCCAGTAGTACCGGACCGGGACAGGGATCTGAAGCTTTCTTT
CASSTGPGQGSEAFF
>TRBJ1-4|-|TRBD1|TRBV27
TGTGCCAGCAGTTCCACAGGGGCCCATAATGAAAAACTGTTTTTT
CASSSTGAHNEKLFF
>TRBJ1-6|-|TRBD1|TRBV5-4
TGTGCCAGCAGCATAGGACACCGGGACAGGGGAAACTCACCCCTCCACTTT
CASSIGHRDRGNSPLHF
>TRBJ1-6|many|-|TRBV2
TGTGCCAGCAAGAGGGATGACTATAATTCACCCCTCCACTTT
CASKRDDYNSPLHF
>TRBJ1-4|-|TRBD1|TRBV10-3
TGTGCCATCAGTTCGGACAGGGGAACTAATGAAAAACTGTTTTTT
CAISSDRGTNEKLFF
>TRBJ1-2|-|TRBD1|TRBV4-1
TGCGCCAGCAGCCCCTTAAGACAGGGGGGTGGCTACACCTTC
CASSPLRQGGGYTF
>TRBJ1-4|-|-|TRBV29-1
TGCAGCGTTCCATCCCCAGGAGGGGAAAAACTGTTTTTT
CSVPSPGGEKLFF
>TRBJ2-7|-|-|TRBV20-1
TGCAGTTCTACCGCGCGGGGAGAGCAGTACTTC
CSSTARGEQYF
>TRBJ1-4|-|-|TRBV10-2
TGCGCCAGCAAGGCTCGGGGGGGGGATGGAGAAAAACTGTTTTTT
CASKARGGDGEKLFF
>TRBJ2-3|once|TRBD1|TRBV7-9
TGTGCCAGCAGCTCCCGGGACAGTAGCACAGATACGCAGTATTTT
CASSSRDSSTDTQYF
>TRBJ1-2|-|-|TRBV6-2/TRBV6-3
TGTGCCAGCAGTCACGGAGGTGGGGGCAGGAGGTATGGCTACACCTTC
CASSHGGGGRRYGYTF
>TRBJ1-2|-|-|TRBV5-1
TGCGCCAGCAGCTTGGTGCCAGAGGACTATGGCTACACCTTC
CASSLVPEDYGYTF
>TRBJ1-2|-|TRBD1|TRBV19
TGTGCCAGTAGTATAGATCGGGACAGAGGGGACTATGGCTACACCTTC
CASSIDRDRGDYGYTF
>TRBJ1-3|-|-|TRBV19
TGTGCCACCGCGGACTCCCTTATCTCTGGAAACACCATATATTTT
CATADSLISGNTIYF
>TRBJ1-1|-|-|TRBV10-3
TGTGCCATCAAAACGGGAGTCGATGAAGCTTTCTTT
CAIKTGVDEAFF
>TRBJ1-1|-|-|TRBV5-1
TGCGCCAGCAGCTCAACTACGGGTTTTAACACTGAAGCTTTCTTT
CASSSTTGFNTEAFF
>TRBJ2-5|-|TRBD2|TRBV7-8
TGTGCCAGCAGCCTAAACCCCTTAGCGGGAGGTGAGACCCAGTACTTC
CASSLNPLAGGETQYF
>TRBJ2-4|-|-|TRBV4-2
TGTGCCAGCGCTAAAGAAAGCGGGGCCAAAAACATTCAGTACTTC
CASAKESGAKNIQYF